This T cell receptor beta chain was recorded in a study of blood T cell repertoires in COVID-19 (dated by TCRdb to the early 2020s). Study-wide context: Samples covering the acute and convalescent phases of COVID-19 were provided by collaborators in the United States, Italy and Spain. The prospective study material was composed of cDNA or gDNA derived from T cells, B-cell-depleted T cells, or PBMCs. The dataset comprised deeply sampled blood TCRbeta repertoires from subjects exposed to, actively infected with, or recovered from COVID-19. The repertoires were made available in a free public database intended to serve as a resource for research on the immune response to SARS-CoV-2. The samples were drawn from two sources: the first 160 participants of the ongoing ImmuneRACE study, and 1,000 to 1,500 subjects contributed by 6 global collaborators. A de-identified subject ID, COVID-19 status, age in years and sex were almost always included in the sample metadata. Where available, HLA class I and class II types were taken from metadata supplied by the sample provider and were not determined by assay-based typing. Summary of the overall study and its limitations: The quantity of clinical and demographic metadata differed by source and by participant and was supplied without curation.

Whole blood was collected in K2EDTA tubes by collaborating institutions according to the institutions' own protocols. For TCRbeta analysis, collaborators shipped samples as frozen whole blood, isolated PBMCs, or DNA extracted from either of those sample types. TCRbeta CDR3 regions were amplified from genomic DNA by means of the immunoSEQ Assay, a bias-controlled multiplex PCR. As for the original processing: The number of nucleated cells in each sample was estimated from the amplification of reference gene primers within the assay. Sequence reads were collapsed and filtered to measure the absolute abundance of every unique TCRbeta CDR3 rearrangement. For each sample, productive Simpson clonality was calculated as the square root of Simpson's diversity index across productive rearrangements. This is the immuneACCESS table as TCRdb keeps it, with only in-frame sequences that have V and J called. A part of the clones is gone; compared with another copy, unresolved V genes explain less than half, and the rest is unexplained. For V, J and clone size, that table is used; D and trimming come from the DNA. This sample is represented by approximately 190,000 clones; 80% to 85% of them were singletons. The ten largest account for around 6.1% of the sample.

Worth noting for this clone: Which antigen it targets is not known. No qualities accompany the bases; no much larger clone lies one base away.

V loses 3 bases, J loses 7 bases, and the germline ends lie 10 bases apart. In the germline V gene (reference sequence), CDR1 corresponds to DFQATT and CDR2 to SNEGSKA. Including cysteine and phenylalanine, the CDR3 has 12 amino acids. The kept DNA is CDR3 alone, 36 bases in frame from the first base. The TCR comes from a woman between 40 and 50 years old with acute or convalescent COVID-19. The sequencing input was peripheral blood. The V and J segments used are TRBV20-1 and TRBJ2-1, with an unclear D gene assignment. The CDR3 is CSASLAGNEQFF. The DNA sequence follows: TGCAGTGCTAGTCTTGCCGGGAATGAGCAGTTCTTC.